What follows are 32 T cell receptor beta chains derived from one specimen sequenced in a study of control samples from healthy donors and cancer patients. The repertoire was sequenced with immunoSEQ multiplex PCR; TCRdb's copy has only in-frame clones and lacks some. The sample lists approximately 150,000 clones, around 90% seen once, with 3% to 4% in the top ten. Sequences were obtained from blood. The receptors originated from a man under 40 in good health.

Comment on this clone: Within the sample, other DNA sequences also encode this same CDR3. This chain joins TRBV2 and TRBJ2-3; tentatively, D is TRBD2 (6 bases). V lost 7 bases to trimming and J lost 0 bases, with 14 bases between them. This CDR3 has 15 amino acids. Germline-derived CDR1 and CDR2 are SNHLY and FYNNEI. The CDR3 bases are TGTGCCAGCATTCAAGGGCGGGGAAGCACAGATACGCAGTATTTT. Amino acids: CASIQGRGSTDTQYF.

The chain is built from TRBV5-8 and TRBJ2-7; 9 nucleotides match TRBD1. Trimming cost V 4 bases and J 4 bases; bases outside gene matches: 9. Germline V lookup: CDR1 SGHTS, CDR2 YDEGEE. The CDR3 spans 15 residues. The CDR3: CASSVSDRGPYEQYF. CDR3 coding DNA: TGTGCCAGCAGCGTTTCGGACAGGGGACCTTACGAGCAGTACTTC.

The chain uses TRBV12-5 and TRBJ1-1; no clear D gene. Trimming took 5 bases from V and 0 from J, leaving 13 bases between them. This CDR3 spans 15 amino acids. CDR1 and CDR2 (germline): LGHNT, FRNRAP. Written as DNA, the CDR3 is TGTGCTAGTGGTCTCCCCGGGAGTTTGAACACTGAAGCTTTCTTT. It specifies CASGLPGSLNTEAFF.

This chain uses TRBV11-2 with TRBJ2-2, with 8 bases matching TRBD2. Per the germline V gene, CDR1 is SGHAT and CDR2 is FQNNGV. CDR3 length: 14 residues. J lost 6 bases, V lost 3 bases, and 3 bases had no gene match. CDR3 nucleotides: TGTGCCAGCAGCTTTTCCGGGGGGGCCGGGGAGCTGTTTTTT. This translates into CASSFSGGAGELFF.

V usage is TRBV30 and J usage is TRBJ2-7; 7 positions match TRBD1. Germline V gene data show CDR1 as GTSNPN and CDR2 as SVGIG (reference sequence). This CDR3 region has 16 residues. After removal of 0 bases from V and 3 bases from J, the junction contained 11 bases not matched to a gene. CDR3 DNA: TGTGCCTGGAGTGTTGTTAACCGGGACAGATTCTACGAGCAGTACTTC. Translation: CAWSVVNRDRFYEQYF.

As to this clone: At one of its ends the junction is not consistent with the germline gene, which may arise from a read error. The CDR3 coding sequence is TGTGCCAGCTCCCCACCAGGTACAGGGAGCAGGTACGAGCAGTACTTC. Its translation: CASSPPGTGSRYEQYF. The chain recombines TRBV18 with TRBJ2-7; a weak D match, TRBD1 (6 bases). The CDR3 has 16 residues. Germline V gene sequence: CDR1 KGHSH, CDR2 LQKENI. Looking up the rest from reference TRBV18 and TRBJ2-7 gives the full variable domain: NAGVMQNPRHLVRRRGQEARLRCSPMKGHSHVYWYRQLPEEGLKFMVYLQKENIIDESGMPKERFSAEFPKEGPSILRIQQVVRGDSAAYFCASSPPGTGSRYEQYFGPGTRLTVT.

This rearrangement joins TRBV5-6 to TRBJ1-1; 7 bases line up with TRBD1. The germline CDR1 and CDR2 sequences are SGHDT and YYEEEE. The CDR3 has 16 amino acids. Trimming cost V 2 bases and J 1 base; bases outside gene matches: 8. The CDR3 sequence is CASSLSGTARNTEAFF. CDR3 DNA sequence: TGTGCCAGCAGCTTATCCGGGACAGCCAGGAACACTGAAGCTTTCTTT.

This chain links TRBV28 with TRBJ1-1; tentative D call: TRBD1 (6 bases). With 6 bases removed from V and 3 bases from J, the gap between germline ends came to 20 bases. Per the germline V gene, CDR1 is MDHEN and CDR2 is SYDVKM. This CDR3 spans 16 amino acids. This chain's CDR3 is CASRSEGGAEYTEAFF. The CDR3, as DNA: TGTGCCAGCAGGTCGGAGGGGGGGGCGGAGTACACTGAAGCTTTCTTT.

V gene TRBV7-9 combines with J gene TRBJ1-5; D remains unclear. V was clipped by 2 bases and J by 1 base, with 6 bases between them. CDR3 length: 14 residues. Germline CDR1 reads SEHNR; CDR2 reads FQNEAQ (reference sequence). Here the CDR3 DNA reads TGTGCCAGCAGCTTATCTTCAAGCAATCAGCCCCAGCATTTT. This gives the protein CASSLSSSNQPQHF.

CDR3 nucleotides: TGTGCCAGCAGCCCCCCCCCGGAGGGTCAGAGCACAGATACGCAGTATTTT. As protein: CASSPPPEGQSTDTQYF. This chain links TRBV7-9 with TRBJ2-3; D might be TRBD2 (6 bases). V dropped 5 bases and J dropped 0 bases, with 18 bases sitting between them. The CDR3 contains 17 residues. Germline V lookup: CDR1 SEHNR, CDR2 FQNEAQ (reference sequence).

This clone was counted once. V usage is TRBV19 and J usage is TRBJ1-1; possibly TRBD1 for D (5 bases). V lost 5 bases, J lost 1 base, and 5 bases lay in between. The CDR3 runs 12 residues. Germline CDR1 and CDR2: LNHDA and SQIVND (reference sequence). The CDR3 is CASSQGNTEAFF. The CDR3 DNA is TGTGCCAGTAGTCAGGGGAACACTGAAGCTTTCTTT.

V is TRBV7-9 and J is TRBJ2-7; no clear D. There are 12 residues in the CDR3. V was trimmed by 2 bases and J by 5 bases, leaving 7 bases between them. From germline, CDR1 is SEHNR and CDR2 FQNEAQ (reference sequence). The CDR3 DNA reads TGTGCCAGCAGCTTAAGCCGTGACGAGCAGTACTTC. It codes for CASSLSRDEQYF. The full variable domain, rest sourced from reference TRBV7-9 and TRBJ2-7, is DTGVSQNPRHKITKRGQNVTFRCDPISEHNRLYWYRQTLGQGPEFLTYFQNEAQLEKSRLLSDRFSAERPKGSFSTLEIQRTEQGDSAMYLCASSLSRDEQYFGPGTRLTVT.

This clone was detected only once. The chain is built from TRBV7-9 and TRBJ2-2, with D perhaps matching TRBD1 (5 bases). V shed 5 bases and J shed 3 bases, with 10 bases lying between them. The CDR3 contains 14 residues. The germline V gene has CDR1 SEHNR and CDR2 FQNEAQ (reference sequence). The CDR3 protein is CASSQDTYTGELFF. CDR3 in DNA: TGTGCCAGCAGCCAGGACACCTACACCGGGGAGCTGTTTTTT. Full variable domain (missing parts from reference TRBV7-9 and TRBJ2-2): DTGVSQNPRHKITKRGQNVTFRCDPISEHNRLYWYRQTLGQGPEFLTYFQNEAQLEKSRLLSDRFSAERPKGSFSTLEIQRTEQGDSAMYLCASSQDTYTGELFFGEGSRLTVL.

V is TRBV28 and J is TRBJ1-1; D perhaps matches TRBD1 (5 bases). CDR3 size: 11 residues. V was clipped by 7 bases and J by 7 bases, with 10 bases between them. Germline V lookup: CDR1 MDHEN, CDR2 SYDVKM. The CDR3 spells CASIGGIEAFF. The DNA for the CDR3 is TGTGCCAGCATTGGGGGGATTGAAGCTTTCTTT.

The J gene is TRBJ1-2, the V gene TRBV7-8, with D possibly being TRBD1 (6 bases). V was cut by 5 bases and J by 4 bases, with 17 bases left in between. Looked up from germline, CDR1 is SGHVS and CDR2 is FQNEAQ. This CDR3 region has 15 residues. The CDR3 here is CASSAGSPDSYGYTF. In DNA form, the CDR3 reads TGTGCCAGCAGCGCGGGATCACCGGACAGCTATGGCTACACCTTC.

J is TRBJ1-3 and V is TRBV6-5, with D unclear. CDR1 is MNHEY, CDR2 SVGAGI, per germline. This CDR3 has 15 amino acids. V was cut by 5 bases and J by 2 bases, with 13 bases left in between. CDR3 coding DNA: TGTGCCAGCAGTCCCTATCGGGGTCCTGGAAACACCATATATTTT. Its protein product is CASSPYRGPGNTIYF.

The rearrangement joins TRBV7-8 to TRBJ2-2, with 9 bases identical to TRBD1. This CDR3 spans 16 amino acids. V gave up 6 bases and J gave up 7 bases; unmatched junction bases: 12. Looked up from germline, CDR1 is SGHVS and CDR2 is FQNEAQ. CDR3: CASRRRTGVGVGELFF. CDR3 nucleotide sequence: TGTGCCAGCAGACGACGGACAGGGGTTGGTGTCGGGGAGCTGTTTTTT.

This chain joins TRBV12-1 and TRBJ2-5; whether TRBD2, the table's D call, matches the DNA was not checked. TRBV12-1 is a pseudogene. The CDR3 runs 16 residues. The CDR3 DNA reads TGTGCCAGCAGCTTGCAGCGGGGGGAGGACCAAGAGACCCAGTACTTC. Translated, it gives CASSLQRGEDQETQYF.

V gene TRBV30 combines with J gene TRBJ1-2, with 8 bases fitting TRBD1. From germline, CDR1 is GTSNPN and CDR2 SVGIG (reference sequence). Losses at the gene ends were 1 base for V and 5 bases for J; bases not matched to a gene: 9. CDR3 size: 15 residues. CDR3 DNA sequence: TGTGCCTGGAGTGATCCGGCAGGGGGCGAGTATGGCTACACCTTC. It codes for CAWSDPAGGEYGYTF.

V usage is TRBV20-1 and J usage is TRBJ2-3; D unresolved. Germline CDR1 is DFQATT and CDR2 is SNEGSKA (reference sequence). The CDR3 extends over 11 amino acids. The ends were cut back, 2 bases at V and 7 bases at J, with 7 bases in the middle. CDR3 sequence (DNA): TGCAGTGCTAGACAAACCAATACGCAGTATTTT. Amino acids: CSARQTNTQYF.

This sequence joins TRBV5-6 and TRBJ1-1; 9 nucleotides agree with TRBD1. The CDR3 contains 16 residues. With 0 bases clipped from V and 5 bases from J, the junction kept 8 bases outside the gene matches. Germline assignment: CDR1 SGHDT and CDR2 YYEEEE. Here the CDR3 reads CASSLAGGTGWTEAFF. As DNA, the CDR3 is TGTGCCAGCAGCTTGGCGGGGGGGACAGGGTGGACTGAAGCTTTCTTT. Full variable domain (remainder filled in from reference TRBV5-6 and TRBJ1-1): DAGVTQSPTHLIKTRGQQVTLRCSPKSGHDTVSWYQQALGQGPQFIFQYYEEEERQRGNFPDRFSGHQFPNYSSELNVNALLLGDSALYLCASSLAGGTGWTEAFFGQGTRLTVV.

The chain carries TRBV6-5 and TRBJ2-7; no clear D gene. Trimming cost V 0 bases and J 6 bases, with 9 bases left between them. This CDR3 comprises 13 residues. The germline CDR1 and CDR2 sequences are MNHEY and SVGAGI. CDR3 protein: CASSYSNPPEQYF. CDR3 sequence (DNA): TGTGCCAGCAGTTACTCGAACCCCCCCGAGCAGTACTTC.

The chain employs TRBV5-1 and TRBJ2-3, with D unclear. V was shortened by 3 bases and J by 0 bases, with 17 bases between the two germline ends. Per germline, CDR1 SGHRS and CDR2 YFSETQ. The CDR3 covers 17 residues. The CDR3: CASSWLRQKASTDTQYF. The DNA for the CDR3 is TGCGCCAGCAGCTGGTTGAGGCAGAAGGCTAGCACAGATACGCAGTATTTT.

The chain is built from TRBV29-1 and TRBJ1-2; D is unclear. The CDR3 extends over 15 amino acids. The V gene lost 2 bases and the J gene lost 7 bases, with 20 bases spanning the gap. Germline lookup yields CDR1 SQVTM and CDR2 ANQGSEA. For the CDR3, the DNA is TGCAGCGTTGAATCAGGAGACGGTCGGTTTGGTGGCTACACCTTC. Protein: CSVESGDGRFGGYTF. Full variable domain (missing parts from reference TRBV29-1 and TRBJ1-2): SAVISQKPSRDICQRGTSLTIQCQVDSQVTMMFWYRQQPGQSLTLIATANQGSEATYESGFVIDKFPISRPNLTFSTLTVSNMSPEDSSIYLCSVESGDGRFGGYTFGSGTRLTVV.

The chain couples TRBV5-1 to TRBJ1-2; TRBD1 is a possible D gene (6 bases). This CDR3 has 14 amino acids. The germline V and J ends were trimmed by 5 bases and 7 bases, with 18 bases remaining between them. Germline values: CDR1 SGHRS, CDR2 YFSETQ. CDR3 in DNA: TGCGCCAGCAGGCCCAGTACAGGGATCTCTGGCTACACCTTC. The encoded protein is CASRPSTGISGYTF.

There are a few counts of this clone. The J gene is TRBJ2-2, the V gene TRBV19; perhaps TRBD1 as D (7 bases). CDR3 length: 16 residues. The V end was cut by 6 bases, the J end by 7 bases, with 21 bases between. Germline V CDR1 and CDR2: LNHDA, SQIVND (reference sequence). The CDR3 loop is CASSQGVGGPVGELFF. CDR3 in DNA: TGTGCCAGTAGCCAGGGGGTAGGGGGGCCGGTCGGGGAGCTGTTTTTT.

The J gene is TRBJ1-2, the V gene TRBV25-1; D gene uncertain. CDR3 length equals 15 residues. Per germline, CDR1 MGHDK and CDR2 SYGVNS. The V end lost 3 bases, the J end lost 2 bases, and 13 bases lay between the germline ends. The CDR3: CASSDPLDGNYGYTF. The CDR3 DNA reads as TGTGCCAGCAGTGACCCACTGGACGGGAACTATGGCTACACCTTC.

The chain couples TRBV14 to TRBJ1-1; 10 bases agree with TRBD1. The CDR3 spans 16 residues. Germline trimming cut 6 bases from V and 4 bases from J; bases unmatched to any gene: 11. The germline gives CDR1 SGHDN, CDR2 FVKESK. In DNA form, the CDR3 reads TGTGCCAGCAGATTCGGACAGGGGGGGATTGGCACTGAAGCTTTCTTT. This sequence encodes CASRFGQGGIGTEAFF.

The chain combines TRBV10-3 with TRBJ1-6; D might be TRBD1 (6 bases). Trimming took off 3 bases at V and 7 bases at J, with 13 bases between the two ends. The CDR3 consists of 15 residues. Germline loops: CDR1 ENHRY, CDR2 SYGVKD. The CDR3 reads CAISDPGVRNSPLHF. In DNA, the CDR3 is TGTGCCATCAGTGACCCAGGGGTAAGGAATTCACCCCTCCACTTT.

The chain uses TRBV9 and TRBJ2-3; 9 nucleotides match TRBD2. Germline CDR1 reads SGDLS; CDR2 reads YYNGEE. The CDR3 loop spans 15 amino acids. V shed 3 bases and J 5 bases; nucleotides not matched to a gene: 7. The CDR3 sequence is CASSGGLAIVDTQYF. The CDR3 nucleotides read TGTGCCAGCAGCGGCGGACTAGCGATCGTAGATACGCAGTATTTT.

This chain uses TRBV28 with TRBJ1-5; possibly TRBD1 for D (5 bases). The V gene's germline CDR1 is MDHEN and CDR2 SYDVKM. This CDR3 region has 14 residues. Trimming removed 8 bases from V and 0 bases from J, with 11 bases in between. The CDR3 DNA reads as TGTGCCAGCTCCCGACAGTATAGCAATCAGCCCCAGCATTTT. Residues: CASSRQYSNQPQHF.

CDR3 sequence reads: CASRLVSSYNEQFF. The CDR3 DNA is TGTGCCAGTAGATTAGTTTCCTCCTACAATGAGCAGTTCTTC. The V gene is TRBV19, the J gene TRBJ2-1; D remains ambiguous. Per germline, CDR1 LNHDA and CDR2 SQIVND (reference sequence). The CDR3 contains 14 residues. Between the trimmed V and J ends, which lost 6 bases and 0 bases, there was a span of 9 bases.